The clone carrying this TCR beta chain was seen just once. Its specificity is not known. These data come from a study of T cell responses to AZD1222 COVID-19 vaccine. Study-wide results and limits: An increase in Spike-specific TCR breadth and depth was observed after two AZD1222 doses.

V was pared by 4 bases and J by 2 bases, with 5 bases of the junction left unmatched. Germline lookup yields CDR1 SGHNT and CDR2 YYREEE (reference sequence). The CDR3 is 15 residues long. Sequenced by immunoSEQ multiplex PCR; TCRdb stores in-frame clones only, minus some. The data contain over 150,000 clones, over 80% of them singletons. J is TRBJ2-7 and V is TRBV5-4; 11 nucleotides agree with TRBD2. The sequencing used peripheral blood, collected on day 0 of AZD1222 vaccination. The source of this sequence is an adult in good health. This CDR3 reads CASSPTSGSAYEQYF. Here the CDR3 DNA reads TGTGCCAGCAGCCCTACTAGCGGGAGCGCCTACGAGCAGTACTTC.